This record looks at one T cell receptor (beta chain) sequence and its context. The data were taken from a study of chemoradiotherapy in HPV16-positive cancers. Looking at the study overall: Candidate HPV-specific T-cell clones and common TCR motifs came from functional assays in a couple of HPV16-positive patients.

The repertoire was sequenced with immunoSEQ multiplex PCR; TCRdb's copy has only in-frame clones and lacks some. The table has 30,000 or so clones, 70% to 90% seen once; the top ten hold roughly 4.5%. Germline CDR1 MNHEY, CDR2 SVGAGI. Trimming removed 6 bases at V and 9 bases at J, with 15 bases between. This CDR3 is 13 amino acids long. This sequence was found in a human donor with HPV-associated anogenital cancer. The sample was blood, taken from a patient who underwent chemoradiotherapy. The chain is built from TRBV6-5 and TRBJ1-5; D might be TRBD1 (5 bases). CDR3 residues: CASSPKGFGPQHF. In DNA, the CDR3 is TGTGCCAGCAGCCCTAAGGGGTTCGGGCCCCAGCATTTT.